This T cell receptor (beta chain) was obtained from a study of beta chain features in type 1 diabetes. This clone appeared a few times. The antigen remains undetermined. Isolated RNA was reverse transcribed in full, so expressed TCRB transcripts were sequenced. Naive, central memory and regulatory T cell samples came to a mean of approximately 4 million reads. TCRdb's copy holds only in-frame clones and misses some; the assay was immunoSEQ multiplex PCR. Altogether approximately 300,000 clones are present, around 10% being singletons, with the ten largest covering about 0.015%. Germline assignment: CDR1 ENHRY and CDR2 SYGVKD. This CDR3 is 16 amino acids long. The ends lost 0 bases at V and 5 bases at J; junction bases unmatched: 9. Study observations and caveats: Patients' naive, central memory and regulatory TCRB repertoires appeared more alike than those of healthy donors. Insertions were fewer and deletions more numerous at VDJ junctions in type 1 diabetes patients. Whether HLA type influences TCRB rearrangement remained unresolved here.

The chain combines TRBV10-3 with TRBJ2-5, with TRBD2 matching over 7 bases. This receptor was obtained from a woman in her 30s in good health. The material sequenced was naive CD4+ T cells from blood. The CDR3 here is CAISESGRTGGETQYF. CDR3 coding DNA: TGTGCCATCAGTGAGTCCGGTAGAACCGGGGGGGAGACCCAGTACTTC.